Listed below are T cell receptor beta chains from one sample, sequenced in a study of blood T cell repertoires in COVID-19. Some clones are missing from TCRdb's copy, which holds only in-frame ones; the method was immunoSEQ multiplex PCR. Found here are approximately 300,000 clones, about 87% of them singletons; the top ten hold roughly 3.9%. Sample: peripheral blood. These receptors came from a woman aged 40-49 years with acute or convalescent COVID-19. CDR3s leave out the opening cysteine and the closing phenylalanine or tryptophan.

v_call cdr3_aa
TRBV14 ASSQERGFPQY
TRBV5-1 ASSLQTGNNSPLH
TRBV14 ASSQAGRTKNIQY
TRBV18 ASSPPQGRRAKYGYT
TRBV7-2 ASSYDGGGYGYT
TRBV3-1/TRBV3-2 ASSQASPGVTEAF
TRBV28 ASREGRAQGNQPQH
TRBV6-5 ASRGQGWGYT
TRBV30 AWSRRGNQPQH
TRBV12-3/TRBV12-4 ASNGQTYNEQF
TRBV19 ASSISPLWAAKEQHTEAF
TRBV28 ASSLSGVTDTQY
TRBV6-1 ASSEGRAHNYGYT
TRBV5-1 ASSSMGGDNQPQH
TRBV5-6 ASTEDGVNYGYT